Listed here are 23 T cell receptor beta chains from one sample, sequenced in a study of T cells in Graves' hyperthyroidism and ophthalmopathy. RNA transcripts were the template for amplifying TCR beta CDR3 regions. HTBI primers were employed in a first-round RT-PCR of the TCR CDR3. TCRdb fed the multiplex PCR reads into MiXCR, producing one record per CDR3 protein. The sample consists of 530,000 or so distinct CDR3 sequences, under 60% of them appearing once. Sequenced: peripheral blood or thyroid tissue (not recorded which). These receptors were obtained from a woman between 18 and 29 years old with Graves' hyperthyroidism.

The sample holds many counts of this clonotype. V usage is TRBV5-1 and J usage is TRBJ2-5; TRBD1 aligns across 7 bases. The CDR3 runs 14 residues. The junction had 10 bases not matched to a gene; V was cut back by 5 bases and J by 6 bases. CDR1 is SGHRS and CDR2 is YFSETQ in the germline V gene. CDR3 region: CASSFPDRVQTQYF. Here the CDR3 DNA reads TGCGCCAGCAGTTTTCCCGACAGGGTCCAGACCCAGTACTTC.

As concerns this clonotype: A read error may be the cause here, since a much bigger clone is one base away. V usage is TRBV10-3 and J usage is TRBJ2-2; 7 bases agree with TRBD1. This CDR3 spans 17 amino acids. The germline V gene has CDR1 ENHRY and CDR2 SYGVKD. The CDR3 region is CAVSEFTGTENTGELFF. Written as DNA, the CDR3 is TGTGCCGTCAGTGAATTTACCGGGACAGAGAACACCGGGGAGCTGTTTTTT.

This clonotype was detected ten times or more. The rearrangement joins TRBV19 to TRBJ1-5; no firm D call. V shed 2 bases and J shed 0 bases, with 8 bases lying between them. Per germline, CDR1 LNHDA and CDR2 SQIVND (reference sequence). The length of the CDR3 is 15 residues. CDR3 sequence (DNA): TGTGCCAGTAGTATAAGGACGGTTAGCAATCAGCCCCAGCATTTT. Its translation is CASSIRTVSNQPQHF.

J is TRBJ2-7 and V is TRBV19, with D unclear. Germline V gene sequence: CDR1 LNHDA, CDR2 SQIVND (reference sequence). This CDR3 is built from 13 residues. CDR3 sequence (DNA): TGTGCTAGAGTAGTGCTCGACCCATACGAGCAGTACTTC. Translating gives CARVVLDPYEQYF.

This clonotype was counted at least ten times. This chain uses TRBV27 with TRBJ1-1; possible D gene TRBD1, 5 bases. V shed 5 bases and J shed 0 bases, with 10 bases lying between them. The germline CDR1 and CDR2 sequences are MNHEY and SMNVEV (reference sequence). The CDR3 is 14 amino acids. CDR3 nucleotides: TGTGCCAGCAGTCATGGGACCTTGAACACTGAAGCTTTCTTT. It specifies CASSHGTLNTEAFF.

This clonotype was counted only a few times. The chain carries TRBV4-3 and TRBJ1-1; maybe TRBD1 (6 bases). Germline-derived CDR1 and CDR2 are LGHNA and YSLEER. V was shortened by 5 bases and J by 4 bases, with 17 bases between the two germline ends. This CDR3 comprises 15 residues. CDR3 region: CASSETGRGATEAFF. The CDR3, as DNA: TGCGCCAGCAGCGAAACAGGGAGGGGGGCCACTGAAGCTTTCTTT.

This clonotype has a handful of counts. V is TRBV5-5 and J is TRBJ2-7; 10 bases align to TRBD1. The junction had 6 bases not matched to a gene; V was cut back by 4 bases and J by 5 bases. Germline CDR1 reads SGHKS; CDR2 reads YYEKEE (reference sequence). This CDR3 is 14 amino acids long. The CDR3 loop is CASSLETGGNEQYF. CDR3 sequence (DNA): TGTGCCAGCAGCCTGGAGACAGGGGGCAACGAGCAGTACTTC.

In this sample, this clonotype turned up once. This chain joins TRBV7-3 and TRBJ1-5; a possible D gene is TRBD1 (5 bases). The ends were cut back, 5 bases at V and 14 bases at J, with 22 bases in the middle. The CDR3 loop spans 14 amino acids. Germline loops: CDR1 SGHTA, CDR2 FQGTGA. The CDR3 protein is CASSNRGGRASEHF. As DNA, the CDR3 is TGTGCCAGCAGCAACCGGGGCGGGAGGGCCTCTGAGCATTTT.

The chain combines TRBV27 with TRBJ2-2; unclear D gene. This CDR3 contains 12 residues. The germline CDR1 and CDR2 sequences are MNHEY and SMNVEV (reference sequence). V was trimmed by 2 bases and J by 7 bases, leaving 5 bases between them. The CDR3 region is CASSLADGELFF. DNA of the CDR3: TGTGCCAGCAGTTTAGCGGACGGGGAGCTGTTTTTT.

The V and J genes are TRBV10-2 and TRBJ2-7; TRBD2 matches 10 bases. This CDR3 comprises 15 residues. Germline-derived CDR1 and CDR2 are WSHSY and SAAADI. The V segment lost 6 bases and the J segment 1 base; nucleotides outside the gene matches: 6. The CDR3 region is CASRELAGLSYEQYF. DNA of the CDR3: TGCGCCAGCAGAGAACTAGCGGGATTATCCTACGAGCAGTACTTC.

This clonotype showed up many times. This chain joins TRBV25-1 and TRBJ1-2; D is ambiguous. The length of the CDR3 is 16 residues. Per the germline V gene, CDR1 is MGHDK and CDR2 is SYGVNS. V shed 0 bases and J shed 5 bases, with 16 bases lying between them. CDR3 sequence reads: CASSEYDGSPGYGYTF. As DNA, the CDR3 is TGTGCCAGCAGTGAATACGACGGCTCCCCTGGGTATGGCTACACCTTC.

The rearrangement links TRBV29-1 to TRBJ2-7; possibly TRBD1 for D (5 bases). The germline gives CDR1 SQVTM, CDR2 ANQGSEA. Trimming removed 8 bases at V and 6 bases at J, with 8 bases between. The CDR3 extends over 9 amino acids. The CDR3 DNA reads TGCAGCTTAGGGGCCGAGCAGTACTTC. Encoded protein: CSLGAEQYF.

At least ten counts were recorded for this clonotype. This chain joins TRBV20-1 and TRBJ2-7; TRBD2 is a possible D gene (5 bases). In germline, CDR1 is DFQATT, CDR2 SNEGSKA (reference sequence). The V end lost 5 bases, the J end lost 3 bases, and 14 bases lay between the germline ends. The CDR3 length is 13 residues. The CDR3 region is CSALAEANYEQYF. The CDR3 coding sequence is TGCAGTGCTCTAGCCGAAGCTAACTACGAGCAGTACTTC.

J is TRBJ2-5 and V is TRBV25-1, with D possibly TRBD2 on 6 matching bases. Trimming left V 4 bases short and J 2 bases short, with 17 bases between. The V gene's germline CDR1 is MGHDK and CDR2 SYGVNS. The CDR3 loop spans 16 amino acids. This CDR3 reads CASSVWVGGRQETQYF. In DNA form, the CDR3 reads TGTGCCAGCAGTGTGTGGGTCGGAGGGCGGCAAGAGACCCAGTACTTC.

This clonotype was seen ten or more times. The J gene is TRBJ2-5, the V gene TRBV20-1, with TRBD2 matching over 14 bases. This CDR3 is 15 amino acids long. The V segment lost 0 bases and the J segment 4 bases; nucleotides outside the gene matches: 1. Germline loops: CDR1 DFQATT, CDR2 SNEGSKA (reference sequence). This CDR3 reads CSAREGTSGRETQYF. The CDR3 DNA follows: TGCAGTGCTAGAGAAGGGACTAGCGGGAGAGAGACCCAGTACTTC.

A remark on this clonotype: This may be a read error, as it is one base from a much larger clone. This chain joins TRBV27 and TRBJ1-1, with D hard to call. CDR1 is MNHEY, CDR2 SMNVEV, per germline (reference sequence). The CDR3 runs 13 residues. V lost 7 bases and J lost 8, with 17 bases in between. Here the CDR3 reads CASMGRQTLEAFF. As DNA, the CDR3 is TGTGCCAGCATGGGCAGACAAACACTGGAAGCTTTCTTT.

This clonotype has more than one count but fewer than ten. This chain links TRBV7-2 with TRBJ2-3, with D perhaps TRBD2 (6 bases). V was trimmed by 1 base and J by 2 bases, leaving 10 bases between them. The length of the CDR3 is 15 residues. Germline CDR1 is SGHTA and CDR2 is FQGNSA. The CDR3, as DNA: TGTGCCAGCAGCTTAGTGGGCGGGGACACAGATACGCAGTATTTT. Protein: CASSLVGGDTDTQYF. Combining the CDR3 with reference TRBV7-2 and TRBJ2-3 gives the whole variable domain GAGVSQSPSNKVTEKGKDVELRCDPISGHTALYWYRQSLGQGLEFLIYFQGNSAPDKSGLPSDRFSAERTGGSVSTLTIQRTQQEDSAVYLCASSLVGGDTDTQYFGPGTRLTVL.

This clonotype appeared many times. This rearrangement joins TRBV9 to TRBJ2-7; D remains ambiguous. CDR1 and CDR2 from the germline V gene are SGDLS and YYNGEE. This CDR3 is built from 15 residues. The V end lost 2 bases, the J end lost 2 bases, and 14 bases lay between the germline ends. CDR3 in amino acids: CASSVGSGTTYEQYF. The CDR3 DNA sequence: TGTGCCAGCAGCGTTGGTTCGGGCACAACCTACGAGCAGTACTTC.

This clonotype was seen ten or more times. J is TRBJ1-1 and V is TRBV7-2; TRBD1 aligns across 12 bases. CDR3 length equals 15 residues. Germline V gene sequence: CDR1 SGHTA, CDR2 FQGNSA. V was pared by 5 bases and J by 6 bases, with 7 bases of the junction left unmatched. The CDR3 DNA is TGTGCCAGCAGCCCCCGGGACAGGGGGCGCGCTGAAGCTTTCTTT. Its translation is CASSPRDRGRAEAFF.

The rearrangement uses TRBV29-1 and TRBJ1-2; D possibly corresponds to TRBD1 (5 bases). V lost 6 bases and J 8 bases, leaving 7 bases between the germline ends. The CDR3 totals 9 residues. CDR1 SQVTM and CDR2 ANQGSEA come from the germline V gene. This CDR3 reads CSVRQGYTF. The CDR3, as DNA: TGCAGCGTCCGACAGGGCTACACCTTC. The variable domain in full, with the rest retrieved from reference TRBV29-1 and TRBJ1-2, is SAVISQKPSRDICQRGTSLTIQCQVDSQVTMMFWYRQQPGQSLTLIATANQGSEATYESGFVIDKFPISRPNLTFSTLTVSNMSPEDSSIYLCSVRQGYTFGSGTRLTVV.

The chain carries TRBV2 and TRBJ1-4, with 7 positions matching TRBD1. This CDR3 has 13 amino acids. The germline V gene has CDR1 SNHLY and CDR2 FYNNEI. The CDR3 here is CAGPTGPGEKLFF. The CDR3 DNA reads as TGTGCTGGGCCGACAGGGCCAGGCGAAAAACTGTTTTTT.

J is TRBJ1-5 and V is TRBV5-1, with no clear D. The CDR3 length is 15 residues. With 10 bases removed from V and 7 bases from J, the gap between germline ends came to 24 bases. The germline V gene encodes CDR1 SGHRS and CDR2 YFSETQ. CDR3 nucleotide sequence: TGCGCCGGCAACTTGAGGTCAGGAACGGGGCAGCCCCAGCATTTT. Protein: CAGNLRSGTGQPQHF.

V usage is TRBV20-1 and J usage is TRBJ1-4; 11 nucleotides agree with TRBD1. V was pared by 6 bases and J by 5 bases, with 11 bases of the junction left unmatched. The CDR3 runs 16 residues. Germline V gene lookup returns CDR1 DFQATT and CDR2 SNEGSKA (reference sequence). The CDR3 DNA reads as TGCAGTGCAAAGACGGACAGGGGGCCCAGGAATGAAAAACTGTTTTTT. Translated: CSAKTDRGPRNEKLFF.